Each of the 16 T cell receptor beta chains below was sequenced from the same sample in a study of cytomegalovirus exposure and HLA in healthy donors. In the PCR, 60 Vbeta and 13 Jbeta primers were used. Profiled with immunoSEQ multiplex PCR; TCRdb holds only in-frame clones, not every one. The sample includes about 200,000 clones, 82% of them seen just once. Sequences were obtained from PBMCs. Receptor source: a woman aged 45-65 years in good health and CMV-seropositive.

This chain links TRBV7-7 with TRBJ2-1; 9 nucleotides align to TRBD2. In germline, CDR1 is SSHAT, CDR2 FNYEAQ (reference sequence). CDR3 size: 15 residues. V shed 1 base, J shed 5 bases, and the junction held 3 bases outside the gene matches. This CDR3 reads CASSLGAGGHNEQFF. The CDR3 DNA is TGTGCCAGCAGCTTAGGAGCGGGAGGACACAATGAGCAGTTCTTC.

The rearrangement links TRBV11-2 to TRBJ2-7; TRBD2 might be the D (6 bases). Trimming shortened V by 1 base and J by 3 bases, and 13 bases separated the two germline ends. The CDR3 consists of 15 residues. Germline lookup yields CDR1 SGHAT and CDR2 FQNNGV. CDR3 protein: CASSLGPSEHYEQYF. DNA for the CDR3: TGTGCCAGCAGCTTAGGCCCTAGCGAACACTACGAGCAGTACTTC.

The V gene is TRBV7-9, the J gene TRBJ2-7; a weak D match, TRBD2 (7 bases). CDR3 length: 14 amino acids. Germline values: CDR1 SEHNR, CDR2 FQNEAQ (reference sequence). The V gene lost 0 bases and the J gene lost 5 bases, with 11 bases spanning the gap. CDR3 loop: CASSLAGGRDEQYF. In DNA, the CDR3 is TGTGCCAGCAGCTTAGCGGGGGGGCGCGACGAGCAGTACTTC.

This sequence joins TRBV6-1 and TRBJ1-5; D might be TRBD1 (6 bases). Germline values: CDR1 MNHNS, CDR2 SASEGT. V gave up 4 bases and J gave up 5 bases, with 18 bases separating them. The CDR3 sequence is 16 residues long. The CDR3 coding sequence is TGTGCCAGCAGTGGAGGGGGAACAGGCAGGTATCAGCCCCAGCATTTT. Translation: CASSGGGTGRYQPQHF.

DNA for the CDR3: TGTGCCACCAAATGGGGGGGGGACAACTATGGCTACACCTTC. Translating gives CATKWGGDNYGYTF. V is TRBV6-5 and J is TRBJ1-2; tentative D call: TRBD1 (5 bases). Germline CDR1 MNHEY, CDR2 SVGAGI. Trimming took 10 bases from V and 2 from J, leaving 17 bases between them. The CDR3 runs 14 residues.

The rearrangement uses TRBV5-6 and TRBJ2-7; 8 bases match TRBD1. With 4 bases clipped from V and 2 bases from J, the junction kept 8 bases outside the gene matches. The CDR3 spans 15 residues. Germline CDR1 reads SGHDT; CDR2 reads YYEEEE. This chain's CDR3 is CASSPGDRLTYEQYF. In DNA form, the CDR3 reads TGTGCCAGCAGCCCTGGGGACAGGTTAACCTACGAGCAGTACTTC.

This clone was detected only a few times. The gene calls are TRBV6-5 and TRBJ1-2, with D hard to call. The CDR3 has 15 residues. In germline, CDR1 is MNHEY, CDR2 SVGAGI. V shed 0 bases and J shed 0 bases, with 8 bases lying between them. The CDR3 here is CASSYSSTPNYGYTF. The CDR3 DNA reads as TGTGCCAGCAGTTACTCCTCGACTCCTAACTATGGCTACACCTTC.

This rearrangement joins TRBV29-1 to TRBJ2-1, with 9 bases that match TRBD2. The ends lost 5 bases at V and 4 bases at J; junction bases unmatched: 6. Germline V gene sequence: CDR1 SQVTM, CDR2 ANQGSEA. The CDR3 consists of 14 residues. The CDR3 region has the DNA TGCAGCGTTCCGCGGACTAGCGAATACAATGAGCAGTTCTTC. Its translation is CSVPRTSEYNEQFF.

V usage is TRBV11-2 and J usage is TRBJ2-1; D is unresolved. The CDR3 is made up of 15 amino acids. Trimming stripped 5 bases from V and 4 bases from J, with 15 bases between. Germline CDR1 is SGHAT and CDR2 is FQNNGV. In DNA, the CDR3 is TGTGCCAGCAGCCCCAACACCAACCCTTACAATGAGCAGTTCTTC. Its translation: CASSPNTNPYNEQFF.

DNA for the CDR3: TGCGCCAGCAGCACAACCAGTTCCTACAATGAGCAGTTCTTC. Translated, it gives CASSTTSSYNEQFF. This sequence joins TRBV5-1 and TRBJ2-1; no firm D call. Trimming took 4 bases from V and 1 from J, leaving 9 bases between them. This CDR3 is 14 amino acids long. Germline V gene data show CDR1 as SGHRS and CDR2 as YFSETQ.

The CDR3 DNA reads as TGTGCCAGCAGCTTACTCGGCTTTCGGGGGAGGACAGGTGAAAAACTGTTTTTT. Protein: CASSLLGFRGRTGEKLFF. The chain joins TRBV7-8 to TRBJ1-4; 7 bases align to TRBD1. V lost 2 bases, J lost 7 bases, and 16 bases stayed unmatched. The germline CDR1 and CDR2 sequences are SGHVS and FQNEAQ. CDR3 length equals 18 residues.

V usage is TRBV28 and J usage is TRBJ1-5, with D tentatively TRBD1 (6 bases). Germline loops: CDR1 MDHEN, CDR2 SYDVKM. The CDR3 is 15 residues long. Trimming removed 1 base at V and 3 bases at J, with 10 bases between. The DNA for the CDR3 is TGTGCCAGCAGTTTATACAGGGCGAACAATCAGCCCCAGCATTTT. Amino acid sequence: CASSLYRANNQPQHF.

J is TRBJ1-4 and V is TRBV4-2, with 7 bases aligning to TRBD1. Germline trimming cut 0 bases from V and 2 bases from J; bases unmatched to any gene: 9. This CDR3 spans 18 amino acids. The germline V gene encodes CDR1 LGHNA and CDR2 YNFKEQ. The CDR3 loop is CASSQEGAGGGTNEKLFF. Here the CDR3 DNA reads TGTGCCAGCAGCCAAGAGGGGGCAGGGGGTGGGACTAATGAAAAACTGTTTTTT.

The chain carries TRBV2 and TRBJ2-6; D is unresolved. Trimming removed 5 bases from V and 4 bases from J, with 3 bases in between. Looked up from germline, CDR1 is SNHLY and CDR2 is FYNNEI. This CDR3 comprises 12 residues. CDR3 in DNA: TGTGCCAGCAGTACAGGGGCCAACGTCCTGACTTTC. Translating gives CASSTGANVLTF.

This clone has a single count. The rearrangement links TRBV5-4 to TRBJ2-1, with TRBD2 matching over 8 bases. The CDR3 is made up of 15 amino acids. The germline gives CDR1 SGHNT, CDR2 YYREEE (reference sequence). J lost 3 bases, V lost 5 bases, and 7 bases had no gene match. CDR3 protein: CASRPRGGNYNEQFF. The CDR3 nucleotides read TGTGCCAGCAGACCCCGCGGGGGGAACTACAATGAGCAGTTCTTC.

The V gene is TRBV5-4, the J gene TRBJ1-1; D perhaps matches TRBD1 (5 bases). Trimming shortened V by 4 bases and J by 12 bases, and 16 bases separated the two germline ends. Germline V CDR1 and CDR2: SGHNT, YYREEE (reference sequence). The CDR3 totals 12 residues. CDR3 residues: CASSPAQGRTFF. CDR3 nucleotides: TGTGCCAGCAGCCCTGCCCAGGGTAGGACTTTCTTT.